The 17 T cell receptor beta chains presented below share a single source sample, sequenced in a study of blood T cell repertoires in COVID-19. Generated by immunoSEQ multiplex PCR, the TCRdb table keeps only in-frame clones and is missing some. This table has about 150,000 clones, about 87% appearing once. The sequenced material came from peripheral blood. Receptors originate from a woman over 75 with COVID-19, enrolled during active disease.

This clone was picked up one time. V usage is TRBV6-2 or TRBV6-3 and J usage is TRBJ1-5, with 9 positions matching TRBD1. Germline V gene data show CDR1 as MNHEY and CDR2 as SVGEGT. With V trimmed by 5 bases and J by 4 bases, 3 bases remained unmatched. This CDR3 contains 14 residues. The CDR3 DNA is TGTGCCAGCAGTCGGACAGGGGATAATCAGCCCCAGCATTTT. It specifies CASSRTGDNQPQHF.

This rearrangement joins TRBV12-3 or TRBV12-4 to TRBJ1-1; D is unresolved. The CDR3 totals 13 residues. With 2 bases removed from V and 1 base from J, the gap between germline ends came to 5 bases. The CDR3 loop is CASSLIGNTEAFF. For the CDR3, the DNA is TGTGCCAGCAGTTTAATCGGGAACACTGAAGCTTTCTTT.

The chain recombines TRBV6-5 with TRBJ2-3, with 10 bases lining up with TRBD2. V shed 2 bases, J shed 6 bases, and the junction held 8 bases outside the gene matches. CDR3 length: 16 amino acids. CDR1 and CDR2 from the germline V gene are MNHEY and SVGAGI. The CDR3 protein is CASSYGVAGGWDTQYF. The CDR3 DNA reads TGTGCCAGCAGTTACGGGGTAGCGGGAGGATGGGATACGCAGTATTTT.

The chain links TRBV29-1 to TRBJ2-7; 7 bases agree with TRBD1. Per the germline V gene, CDR1 is SQVTM and CDR2 is ANQGSEA. The CDR3 spans 13 residues. The junction had 6 bases not matched to a gene; V was cut back by 4 bases and J by 3 bases. The CDR3: CSVGGGKGYEQYF. The CDR3 DNA reads as TGCAGCGTTGGAGGGGGCAAGGGCTACGAGCAGTACTTC.

This chain connects TRBV3-1 (or the pseudogene TRBV3-2) to TRBJ2-1; 8 nucleotides agree with TRBD1. The trim removed 2 bases at V and 0 bases at J, leaving 0 bases unmatched. The CDR3 spans 15 residues. Germline values: CDR1 LGHDT, CDR2 YNNKEL (reference sequence). The CDR3, as DNA: TGTGCCAGCAGCCAACAGGGGGCCTCCTACAATGAGCAGTTCTTC. Its protein is CASSQQGASYNEQFF.

This clone was detected a few times. The chain combines TRBV5-6 with TRBJ1-1; D is uncertain. The CDR3 sequence is 15 residues long. Trimming took 7 bases from V and 0 from J, leaving 16 bases between them. Per germline, CDR1 SGHDT and CDR2 YYEEEE. The CDR3 coding sequence is TGTGCCAGCGAAAGGGAGTCGAGGATGAACACTGAAGCTTTCTTT. Protein: CASERESRMNTEAFF.

V gene TRBV4-3 combines with J gene TRBJ2-1; the D is unclear. The CDR3 consists of 14 residues. V shed 0 bases and J shed 4 bases, with 7 bases lying between them. Germline V lookup: CDR1 LGHNA, CDR2 YSLEER. As DNA, the CDR3 is TGCGCCAGCAGCCAAGACGGCGGATACAATGAGCAGTTCTTC. Protein: CASSQDGGYNEQFF.

This clone was picked up a small number of times. The chain joins TRBV6-2 or TRBV6-3 to TRBJ2-1; 10 nucleotides align to TRBD2. Unmatched junction bases numbered 12, after V lost 2 bases and J lost 5 bases. The CDR3 consists of 18 residues. Germline lookup yields CDR1 MNHEY and CDR2 SVGEGT. The CDR3 DNA follows: TGTGCCAGCAGTTACCCCGGACTAGCGGAGGGACCCGACAATGAGCAGTTCTTC. It translates to CASSYPGLAEGPDNEQFF.

J is TRBJ1-3 and V is TRBV19; TRBD1 matches 7 bases. With 5 bases clipped from V and 2 bases from J, the junction kept 6 bases outside the gene matches. The CDR3 is 15 amino acids. The germline gives CDR1 LNHDA, CDR2 SQIVND (reference sequence). The CDR3 coding sequence is TGTGCCAGTAGTCTACAGGGGATGGCTGGAAACACCATATATTTT. Translating gives CASSLQGMAGNTIYF.

This sequence joins TRBV11-3 and TRBJ2-1, with 8 bases that match TRBD2. CDR1 is SGHNT, CDR2 YENEEA, per germline. The length of the CDR3 is 13 residues. Trimming at V came to 5 bases and at J to 12 bases, leaving 9 bases not matched to a gene. The CDR3 loop reads CASSPTPGLAQFF. The CDR3 region has the DNA TGTGCCAGCAGCCCGACTCCCGGACTAGCGCAGTTCTTC.

The chain has TRBV4-3 and TRBJ2-5; perhaps TRBD2 as D (5 bases). CDR1 LGHNA and CDR2 YSLEER come from the germline V gene. This CDR3 region has 14 residues. Trimming left V 5 bases short and J 1 base short, with 11 bases between. The chain's CDR3 is CASSCRDFQETQYF. For the CDR3, the DNA is TGCGCCAGCAGCTGCCGGGATTTCCAAGAGACCCAGTACTTC.

The rearrangement uses TRBV2 and TRBJ2-6, with D perhaps TRBD1 (6 bases). The CDR3 has 15 residues. The germline V gene encodes CDR1 SNHLY and CDR2 FYNNEI. Trimming cost V 5 bases and J 2 bases, with 10 bases left between them. DNA of the CDR3: TGTGCCAGCAGTCCCCGGACAGCTGGGGCCAACGTCCTGACTTTC. Protein sequence: CASSPRTAGANVLTF.

The chain recombines TRBV5-1 with TRBJ2-3; perhaps TRBD2 as D (5 bases). The V and J ends lost 3 bases and 5 bases respectively, with 13 bases between them. The CDR3 is made up of 14 amino acids. The V gene's germline CDR1 is SGHRS and CDR2 YFSETQ. The CDR3 DNA follows: TGCGCCAGCAGCTACAATCTAGCAAGAGATACGCAGTATTTT. It translates to CASSYNLARDTQYF.

CDR3 sequence: CASSLQGGTNEKLFF. In DNA form, the CDR3 reads TGTGCCAGCAGCCTGCAAGGGGGAACTAATGAAAAACTGTTTTTT. The J gene is TRBJ1-4, the V gene TRBV4-2; TRBD1 is a possible D gene (6 bases). Trimming cost V 4 bases and J 1 base, with 10 bases left between them. CDR3 size: 15 residues. The germline V gene encodes CDR1 LGHNA and CDR2 YNFKEQ.

This chain links TRBV5-5 with TRBJ2-7, with D tentatively TRBD2 (8 bases). The germline V gene has CDR1 SGHKS and CDR2 YYEKEE (reference sequence). This CDR3 is 13 amino acids long. CDR3 amino acids: CGREGTVSYEQYF. The CDR3 nucleotides read TGTGGACGGGAGGGGACAGTCTCCTACGAGCAGTACTTC.

This clone has just one count. The rearrangement joins TRBV6-5 to TRBJ2-1, with 10 bases fitting TRBD2. The junction had 4 bases not matched to a gene; V was cut back by 8 bases and J by 0 bases. Germline CDR1 MNHEY, CDR2 SVGAGI. The CDR3 extends over 15 amino acids. The CDR3 region is CASWPSGSSYNEQFF. As DNA, the CDR3 is TGTGCCAGCTGGCCTAGCGGGAGCTCCTACAATGAGCAGTTCTTC.

This clone was recorded only once. The V gene is TRBV7-2, the J gene TRBJ2-2; D may be TRBD2 (6 bases). V was clipped by 3 bases and J by 1 base, with 9 bases between them. Germline loops: CDR1 SGHTA, CDR2 FQGNSA. This CDR3 region has 15 residues. In nucleotides, the CDR3 is TGTGCCAGCAGCTTGGCGGGGCAGAACACCGGGGAGCTGTTTTTT. Protein product: CASSLAGQNTGELFF.